This TCR beta chain was sequenced in a study of T cells in Graves' hyperthyroidism and ophthalmopathy. TCR beta CDR3 regions were amplified from RNA. RT-PCR in the first round (using the HTBI primer set) targeted the TCR CDR3. TCRdb passed the multiplex PCR reads through MiXCR, listing each CDR3 protein once. Of some 50,000 distinct CDR3 sequences in the sample, roughly 56% are singletons; the top ten hold 34%. For this clonotype: As yet, its antigen is unknown.

The study, taken as a whole, reports: Appearing also in blood were most of the thyroid clonotypes expanded above 0.001. Model predictions of ophthalmopathy came a median approximately 6.5 months before onset.

This TCR was recovered from a man between 18 and 29 years old with Graves' hyperthyroidism. The specimen was peripheral blood or thyroid tissue (not recorded which).

The CDR3 region is CASSLDNSPLHF. Written as DNA, the CDR3 is TGTGCCAGCAGCTTGGATAATTCACCCCTCCACTTT. V is TRBV7-9 and J is TRBJ1-6; no firm D call. Looked up from germline, CDR1 is SEHNR and CDR2 is FQNEAQ (reference sequence). Trimming cost V 3 bases and J 5 bases, with 2 bases left between them. The CDR3 runs 12 residues.